The 14 T cell receptor beta chains below all came from one sample that was sequenced in a study of T cells expressing NK-cell markers. Reanalyzing the 5' RACE reads, TCRdb keeps one entry per CDR3 protein, without DNA. This sample's table reports about 460,000 distinct CDR3 sequences. Sequencing was carried out using blood T cells: a sorted CD56 or NKG2C T cell subset, CD4+ or CD8+ T cells, or bulk PBMC T cells (not recorded which). The receptors derive from a woman in her forties or fifties in good health.

CDR3 amino acids: CASSTERTGGATNEKLFF. The chain recombines TRBV7-2 with TRBJ1-4; TCRdb gives TRBD1 as the D gene, but with no DNA this cannot be confirmed. CDR3 size: 18 residues. Germline assignment: CDR1 SGHTA and CDR2 FQGNSA.

This chain links TRBV5-1 with TRBJ2-3; TCRdb calls TRBD2, which cannot be checked without DNA. Per germline, CDR1 SGHRS and CDR2 YFSETQ. The CDR3 has 16 residues. CDR3 protein: CASSTKLAGDTDTQYF.

The chain couples TRBV3-1 to TRBJ1-1. The CDR3 sequence is 13 residues long. Germline CDR1 is LGHDT and CDR2 is YNNKEL (reference sequence). This CDR3 is CASSQSQPWGAFF.

The CDR3 is CASSLTGAYGYTF. The chain uses TRBV28 and TRBJ1-2; the D gene TCRdb calls, TRBD1, cannot be checked with no DNA. Looked up from germline, CDR1 is MDHEN and CDR2 is SYDVKM. The CDR3 extends over 13 amino acids.

The rearrangement uses TRBV5-5 and TRBJ2-5; without DNA, the TCRdb call of TRBD1 cannot be checked. The CDR3 loop spans 15 amino acids. Germline loops: CDR1 SGHKS, CDR2 YYEKEE (reference sequence). Here the CDR3 reads CASSPRTGGGETQYF.

The rearrangement links TRBV4-1 to TRBJ2-5. This CDR3 region has 14 residues. Germline V CDR1 and CDR2: MGHRA, YSYEKL. CDR3: CASSQEWGSETQYF.

V usage is TRBV7-8 and J usage is TRBJ2-5; TCRdb names TRBD2, which stays unverified in the absence of DNA. Germline V gene sequence: CDR1 SGHVS, CDR2 FQNEAQ. CDR3 length: 18 residues. CDR3 loop: CASSLGLLSSGSKETQYF.

The chain carries TRBV20-1 and TRBJ2-2. The CDR3 has 12 amino acids. The germline gives CDR1 DFQATT, CDR2 SNEGSKA (reference sequence). The CDR3: CSARDRRWELFF.

The rearrangement uses TRBV24-1 and TRBJ1-2; the TCRdb call, TRBD1, lacks DNA for checking. From germline, CDR1 is KGHDR and CDR2 SFDVKD. The CDR3 is 16 amino acids. The chain's CDR3 is CATSDFQEDRLRRYTF.

The rearrangement links TRBV6-6 to TRBJ1-5. Per germline, CDR1 MNHNY and CDR2 SVGAGI (reference sequence). CDR3 size: 15 residues. Here the CDR3 reads CASSYSGQYNQPQHF.

This chain connects TRBV5-1 to TRBJ1-4; absent DNA, TCRdb's TRBD1 call cannot be checked. The CDR3 loop spans 16 amino acids. The germline CDR1 and CDR2 sequences are SGHRS and YFSETQ. The CDR3 loop is CASSSMTRGPNEKLFF.

The CDR3 loop reads CATSDPGGRYEQFF. The chain has TRBV24-1 and TRBJ2-1; TCRdb proposes TRBD1, but this gene call is untestable without DNA. This CDR3 has 14 amino acids. CDR1 is KGHDR and CDR2 is SFDVKD in the germline V gene.

The chain links TRBV6-6 to TRBJ2-7; the TRBD2 assignment by TCRdb is unverifiable without DNA. Germline V gene sequence: CDR1 MNHNY, CDR2 SVGAGI (reference sequence). The CDR3 runs to 14 residues. CDR3 protein: CASSLLSGKYEQYF.

The V call is TRBV11-3, the J call TRBJ1-3; the TRBD1 assignment by TCRdb is unverifiable without DNA. The length of the CDR3 is 15 residues. Looked up from germline, CDR1 is SGHNT and CDR2 is YENEEA. CDR3 region: CASSLSRGLGNTIYF.